The entry below gives a single T cell receptor (beta chain) sequence along with its context. Its target is unknown. The CDR3 is 11 amino acids. Looked up from germline, CDR1 is SGHRS and CDR2 is YFSETQ. V lost 1 base and J 5 bases, leaving 3 bases between the germline ends. TCRdb keeps only in-frame clones here, not all; method: immunoSEQ multiplex PCR. The table shows under 85,000 clones, with roughly 85% occurring only once. This sample is drawn from a study of OX40 agonist ivuxolimab in advanced cancers. Whole-study results and caveats: Partial responders at 0.1-3.0 mg/kg showed near-lowest clonal expansion.

The TCR sequence derives from an adult with an advanced solid tumor such as melanoma, head and neck, liver or kidney cancer. The rearrangement links TRBV5-1 to TRBJ2-5; D remains ambiguous. This material consisted of CD4+ or CD8+ T cells sorted from blood, taken in a trial of the OX40 agonist ivuxolimab. In nucleotides, the CDR3 is TGCGCCAGCAGCTTGTTTGAGACCCAGTACTTC. It translates to CASSLFETQYF.